This passage covers 27 T cell receptor beta chains from one sample sequenced in a study of siplizumab effects on memory and regulatory T cells. Coculturing was carried out on the mixed lymphocyte reaction cells. It lasted 6 to 7 days and was done at 37°C. The data were produced by immunoSEQ multiplex PCR, yet TCRdb's version contains in-frame clones alone and is incomplete. The table records roughly 5,300 clones, roughly half of them present only once. For these TCRs, the target antigens are not known. The sample comprised CFSE-low (dividing) CD8+ T cells sorted from an allogeneic mixed lymphocyte reaction. Receptors were obtained from a human donor in good health; the cells came from an allogeneic mixed lymphocyte reaction. Some clones in this sample may be carry-over from other donors' samples.

This clone is termed medium-sized. The chain uses TRBV6-5 and TRBJ2-2; no clear D. Per the germline V gene, CDR1 is MNHEY and CDR2 is SVGAGI. The V and J ends lost 8 bases and 0 bases respectively, with 7 bases between them. There are 13 residues in the CDR3. The CDR3 DNA reads TGTGCCAGCTGGCAGACGAACACCGGGGAGCTGTTTTTT. It translates to CASWQTNTGELFF.

The chain uses TRBV6-5 and TRBJ2-5; tentative D call: TRBD2 (6 bases). This CDR3 is 14 amino acids long. The germline gives CDR1 MNHEY, CDR2 SVGAGI. Trimming pared 2 bases from V and 5 bases from J, leaving 12 bases between. The CDR3 DNA reads TGTGCCAGCAGTTACGGCCTGGCGGGGGAGACCCAGTACTTC. Amino acids: CASSYGLAGETQYF.

The chain carries TRBV27 and TRBJ1-2; D unclear. Between the trimmed V and J ends, which lost 3 bases and 6 bases, there was a span of 2 bases. CDR1 and CDR2 from the germline V gene are MNHEY and SMNVEV (reference sequence). This CDR3 spans 10 amino acids. CDR3 amino acids: CASSFNGYTF. The CDR3 nucleotides read TGTGCCAGCAGTTTCAATGGCTACACCTTC.

This clone was picked up a small number of times. V and J are TRBV27 and TRBJ2-3; D is unresolved. Deletions cut 2 bases from V and 1 base from J, with 19 bases between. Germline CDR1 and CDR2: MNHEY and SMNVEV (reference sequence). The CDR3 has 18 amino acids. CDR3 sequence (DNA): TGTGCCAGCAGTTTAATTGGGCTTCGGAGAACAGGCACAGATACGCAGTATTTT. This translates into CASSLIGLRRTGTDTQYF.

The rearrangement joins TRBV7-9 to TRBJ1-5, with 8 bases identical to TRBD1. Trimming removed 5 bases from V and 7 bases from J; junction bases left unmatched: 4. The CDR3 covers 13 residues. Germline V lookup: CDR1 SEHNR, CDR2 FQNEAQ (reference sequence). The CDR3 region is CASSGTGGQPQHF. In DNA, the CDR3 is TGTGCCAGCAGCGGAACAGGGGGACAGCCCCAGCATTTT.

The J gene is TRBJ2-3, the V gene TRBV7-8, with a tentative D call TRBD2 (7 bases). Germline CDR1 reads SGHVS; CDR2 reads FQNEAQ. The germline V and J ends were trimmed by 1 base and 4 bases, with 9 bases remaining between them. This CDR3 has 14 amino acids. The chain's CDR3 is CASSLEGGADTQYF. CDR3 bases: TGTGCCAGCAGCTTAGAGGGGGGGGCAGATACGCAGTATTTT.

The chain uses TRBV18 and TRBJ2-7; D is perhaps TRBD2 (6 bases). CDR1 and CDR2 from the germline V gene are KGHSH and LQKENI. The CDR3 sequence is 14 residues long. Trimming removed 3 bases from V and 4 bases from J, with 13 bases in between. As DNA, the CDR3 is TGTGCCAGCTCACCGCGTGAGGCGGGATACGAGCAGTACTTC. Its protein is CASSPREAGYEQYF.

This clone was seen once. The chain is built from TRBV7-9 and TRBJ2-5; 10 bases are shared with TRBD2. The CDR3 totals 15 residues. CDR1 is SEHNR, CDR2 FQNEAQ, per germline (reference sequence). Germline trimming cut 5 bases from V and 5 bases from J; bases unmatched to any gene: 8. DNA of the CDR3: TGTGCCAGCAGCCCAACTAGCGGGATAGGTGAGACCCAGTACTTC. Its protein product is CASSPTSGIGETQYF.

The V and J genes are TRBV27 and TRBJ2-7; perhaps TRBD1 as D (5 bases). With 2 bases removed from V and 3 bases from J, the gap between germline ends came to 11 bases. The length of the CDR3 is 14 residues. CDR1 and CDR2 (germline): MNHEY, SMNVEV (reference sequence). The CDR3 coding sequence is TGTGCCAGCAGTTTAGGGCCAGGGCACTACGAGCAGTACTTC. Protein sequence: CASSLGPGHYEQYF.

CDR3 coding DNA: TGTGCCAGCAGCTTAATGGGGGCGGCGAGCTACTACAATGAGCAGTTCTTC. Protein sequence: CASSLMGAASYYNEQFF. The chain is built from TRBV11-2 and TRBJ2-1; maybe TRBD1 (6 bases). Germline CDR1 and CDR2: SGHAT and FQNNGV. CDR3 length: 17 residues. Trimming shortened V by 2 bases and J by 3 bases, and 17 bases separated the two germline ends.

This clone was recorded many times. This sequence joins TRBV7-2 and TRBJ2-3, with 7 bases lining up with TRBD2. Trimming took 2 bases from V and 14 from J; bases not matched to a gene: 4. The CDR3 has 11 amino acids. CDR1 SGHTA and CDR2 FQGNSA come from the germline V gene. CDR3 sequence reads: CASSLWGGSYF. CDR3 bases: TGTGCCAGCAGCTTATGGGGGGGGTCGTATTTT. Complete variable domain (other parts from reference TRBV7-2 and TRBJ2-3): GAGVSQSPSNKVTEKGKDVELRCDPISGHTALYWYRQSLGQGLEFLIYFQGNSAPDKSGLPSDRFSAERTGGSVSTLTIQRTQQEDSAVYLCASSLWGGSYFGPGTRLTVL.

This chain links TRBV21-1 with TRBJ2-5; the tabulated D call, TRBD2, remains unverified against the DNA. TRBV21-1 is a pseudogene locus. The CDR3 spans 16 residues. The CDR3 DNA reads as TGTGCCAGCAGCAAAGTTGGGGCGGGGAGGCGAGAGACCCAGTACTTC. This translates into CASSKVGAGRRETQYF.

This chain joins TRBV19 and TRBJ1-2; possible D gene TRBD1, 6 bases. Trimming took 5 bases from V and 2 from J, leaving 12 bases between them. This CDR3 has 14 residues. The germline V gene encodes CDR1 LNHDA and CDR2 SQIVND (reference sequence). CDR3 sequence (DNA): TGTGCCAGTAGTTCCGCAGGGGTGAACTATGGCTACACCTTC. Translation gives CASSSAGVNYGYTF.

This clone showed up just a few times. The chain combines TRBV6-5 with TRBJ1-1; D is ambiguous. The V gene's germline CDR1 is MNHEY and CDR2 SVGAGI. CDR3 size: 13 residues. Trimming shortened V by 2 bases and J by 4 bases, and 8 bases separated the two germline ends. CDR3 nucleotides: TGTGCCAGCAGTTACGGGATAGGCACTGAAGCTTTCTTT. It codes for CASSYGIGTEAFF.

The chain couples TRBV19 to TRBJ2-7; no reliable D call. CDR3 length: 12 residues. Germline V gives CDR1 LNHDA, CDR2 SQIVND (reference sequence). V was clipped by 5 bases and J by 7 bases, with 12 bases between them. The CDR3 nucleotides are TGTGCCAGTAGTTCAGGTCTTGCAGAGCAGTACTTC. This sequence encodes CASSSGLAEQYF.

The CDR3 region is CASSLVLAGGGQAETQYF. CDR3 nucleotides: TGTGCCAGCAGCTTAGTCCTAGCGGGAGGTGGGCAAGCGGAGACCCAGTACTTC. The J gene is TRBJ2-5, the V gene TRBV13, with 11 bases that match TRBD2. Germline lookup yields CDR1 PRHDT and CDR2 FYEKMQ (reference sequence). This CDR3 is built from 18 residues. V lost 1 base and J lost 5; bases outside the gene matches: 12.

The chain is built from TRBV9 and TRBJ1-2; 7 positions agree with TRBD1. The CDR3 is 13 amino acids. V lost 3 bases to trimming and J lost 6 bases; unmatched junction nucleotides: 5. Germline CDR1 is SGDLS and CDR2 is YYNGEE. CDR3 sequence reads: CASSEGGTDGYTF. Written as DNA, the CDR3 is TGTGCCAGCAGCGAGGGCGGGACAGATGGCTACACCTTC.

This clone was detected a few times. This chain links TRBV6-4 with TRBJ2-3, with 9 bases matching TRBD2. Looked up from germline, CDR1 is MRHNA and CDR2 is SNTAGT. Losses at the gene ends were 3 bases for V and 4 bases for J; bases not matched to a gene: 5. The CDR3 runs to 15 residues. The CDR3 DNA is TGTGCCAGCAGTGAGTTAGCGGGAGCCGCAGATACGCAGTATTTT. Translated: CASSELAGAADTQYF.

This clone was picked up many times. V usage is TRBV28 and J usage is TRBJ1-5; maybe TRBD1 (6 bases). The V and J ends lost 2 bases and 7 bases respectively, with 12 bases between them. Germline CDR1 reads MDHEN; CDR2 reads SYDVKM. This CDR3 comprises 14 residues. CDR3 DNA sequence: TGTGCCAGCAGTTTAGGGCAGGGGAGACAGCCCCAGCATTTT. Translation gives CASSLGQGRQPQHF.

This sequence joins TRBV5-1 and TRBJ1-1; D perhaps matches TRBD1 (6 bases). Trimming shortened V by 2 bases and J by 2 bases, and 16 bases separated the two germline ends. Germline V gives CDR1 SGHRS, CDR2 YFSETQ. The CDR3 spans 16 residues. The CDR3 sequence is CASSFRPWDTNTEAFF. CDR3 sequence (DNA): TGCGCCAGCAGCTTCCGCCCATGGGACACAAACACTGAAGCTTTCTTT.

The sample holds a few counts of this clone. This chain links TRBV4-1 with TRBJ2-7; 10 bases line up with TRBD2. This CDR3 comprises 15 residues. J lost 3 bases, V lost 1 base, and 3 bases had no gene match. Germline V gives CDR1 MGHRA, CDR2 YSYEKL. The CDR3 DNA follows: TGCGCCAGCAGCCAAGTACCTAGCGGGAGCTACGAGCAGTACTTC. Its translation: CASSQVPSGSYEQYF.

This clone has only a few counts. The gene calls are TRBV28 and TRBJ1-5; no clear D. Trimming removed 6 bases from V and 4 bases from J, with 13 bases in between. Germline V CDR1 and CDR2: MDHEN, SYDVKM. The CDR3 consists of 14 residues. The CDR3 DNA sequence: TGTGCCAGCAGCCTCAGTGGACTAAATCAGCCCCAGCATTTT. Translated, it gives CASSLSGLNQPQHF.

A few counts support this clone. The rearrangement joins TRBV19 to TRBJ1-1; 11 nucleotides match TRBD1. The CDR3 length is 14 residues. In germline, CDR1 is LNHDA, CDR2 SQIVND (reference sequence). J lost 5 bases, V lost 6 bases, and 5 bases had no gene match. CDR3 in DNA: TGTGCCAGTAGCTATGGGACAGGGGGGACTGAAGCTTTCTTT. It encodes CASSYGTGGTEAFF.

Note on this clone: The sample contains more than one DNA sequence encoding this CDR3. The DNA of the CDR3 is TGTGCCAGCAGCCCTACTGACAGGGATGGCGGCTACACCTTC. Amino acid sequence: CASSPTDRDGGYTF. This chain joins TRBV7-9 and TRBJ1-2; 7 bases match TRBD1. The CDR3 sequence is 14 residues long. Germline-derived CDR1 and CDR2 are SEHNR and FQNEAQ (reference sequence). V gave up 5 bases and J gave up 8 bases; unmatched junction bases: 11.

The genes are TRBV7-9 and TRBJ2-3; D gene unclear. V shed 3 bases and J shed 1 base, with 11 bases lying between them. There are 15 residues in the CDR3. Germline loops: CDR1 SEHNR, CDR2 FQNEAQ (reference sequence). Here the CDR3 DNA reads TGTGCCAGCAGCTTTTCTGCGGCAGGCACAGATACGCAGTATTTT. Its translation: CASSFSAAGTDTQYF.

The chain links TRBV27 to TRBJ2-1; D gene ambiguous. This CDR3 is built from 15 residues. The V and J ends lost 1 base and 1 base respectively, with 8 bases between them. CDR1 and CDR2 (germline): MNHEY, SMNVEV (reference sequence). CDR3 sequence (DNA): TGTGCCAGCAGTTTATTTTGGGGTTCCTACAATGAGCAGTTCTTC. As protein: CASSLFWGSYNEQFF.

The chain recombines TRBV6-5 with TRBJ2-7; D assignment may be TRBD1 or TRBD2 (5 bases each). V shed 4 bases and J shed 3 bases, with 16 bases lying between them. The germline V gene encodes CDR1 MNHEY and CDR2 SVGAGI. This CDR3 region has 15 residues. The CDR3 spells CASSLRLGTRYEQYF. DNA of the CDR3: TGTGCCAGCAGTTTGCGACTGGGGACCCGCTACGAGCAGTACTTC.